The 30 T cell receptor beta chains below all came from one sample that was sequenced in a study of OX40 agonist ivuxolimab in advanced cancers. Some clones are missing from TCRdb's copy, which holds only in-frame ones; the method was immunoSEQ multiplex PCR. The data hold 63,000 or so clones, with roughly 84% observed a single time. The source material was CD4+ or CD8+ T cells sorted from blood, sampled in a trial of the OX40 agonist ivuxolimab. The origin of the receptors is an adult with an advanced solid tumor such as melanoma, head and neck, liver or kidney cancer.

The chain combines TRBV5-1 with TRBJ1-1, with D maybe TRBD1 (5 bases). This CDR3 region has 14 residues. The ends were cut back, 6 bases at V and 4 bases at J, with 16 bases in the middle. Germline CDR1 and CDR2: SGHRS and YFSETQ. CDR3 DNA: TGCGCCAGCACCCCCGGGACGGGCAGCACTGAAGCTTTCTTT. As protein: CASTPGTGSTEAFF.

The chain combines TRBV2 with TRBJ2-4; D is possibly TRBD1 or TRBD2 (5 bases each). Trimming took off 10 bases at V and 2 bases at J, with 18 bases between the two ends. This CDR3 has 15 residues. Germline V gene lookup returns CDR1 SNHLY and CDR2 FYNNEI. CDR3 nucleotides: TGTGCCAACTCCGGGGACCCTGGAACCAAAAACATTCAGTACTTC. It encodes CANSGDPGTKNIQYF.

The chain couples TRBV28 to TRBJ2-3, with D maybe TRBD1 (6 bases). Germline lookup yields CDR1 MDHEN and CDR2 SYDVKM. The CDR3 spans 15 residues. With 10 bases removed from V and 2 bases from J, the gap between germline ends came to 19 bases. The chain's CDR3 is CATLGAGLDTDTQYF. CDR3 DNA: TGTGCCACCCTGGGGGCAGGGTTAGACACAGATACGCAGTATTTT.

This clone was seen a single time. The chain recombines TRBV19 with TRBJ1-3; D not resolved. CDR1 is LNHDA and CDR2 is SQIVND in the germline V gene (reference sequence). V shed 3 bases and J shed 3 bases, with 12 bases lying between them. The CDR3 is 15 residues long. The CDR3 reads CASSMAGPRGNTIYF. The CDR3 DNA reads TGTGCCAGTAGTATGGCAGGACCTCGTGGAAACACCATATATTTT.

This sequence joins TRBV2 and TRBJ1-6; TRBD1 matches 8 bases. Trimming at V came to 4 bases and at J to 6 bases, leaving 5 bases not matched to a gene. The germline CDR1 and CDR2 sequences are SNHLY and FYNNEI. This CDR3 is built from 15 residues. Written as DNA, the CDR3 is TGTGCCAGCAGTGCCCGGACAGGGAGTAATTCACCCCTCCACTTT. It encodes CASSARTGSNSPLHF.

The J gene is TRBJ1-1, the V gene TRBV7-8; 7 bases are shared with TRBD1. The CDR3 sequence is 15 residues long. Unmatched junction bases numbered 6, after V lost 4 bases and J lost 1 base. CDR1 is SGHVS and CDR2 is FQNEAQ in the germline V gene. CDR3 sequence reads: CASSSTGAGNTEAFF. As DNA, the CDR3 is TGTGCCAGCAGCTCCACAGGGGCCGGGAACACTGAAGCTTTCTTT.

This rearrangement joins TRBV19 to TRBJ2-7; D is unresolved. The V end was cut by 7 bases, the J end by 0 bases, with 16 bases between. The CDR3 runs 15 residues. Germline V CDR1 and CDR2: LNHDA, SQIVND (reference sequence). CDR3 nucleotides: TGTGCCAGTAAAGGATTCCACGACCCCTCCTACGAGCAGTACTTC. Encoded protein: CASKGFHDPSYEQYF.

This clone was seen a single time. At one of its ends the junction is not consistent with the germline gene, which may arise from a read error. This rearrangement joins TRBV5-1 to TRBJ2-3, with TRBD1 matching over 7 bases. Germline V gene data show CDR1 as SGHRS and CDR2 as YFSETQ. The CDR3 is 10 residues long. The CDR3 reads CASSHKTGPF. DNA of the CDR3: TGCGCCAGCAGCCACAAGACAGGGCCGTTT.

The CDR3 DNA is TGTGCCAGTAGTATAGTTGGGGTCCCCGAGCAGTACTTC. It encodes CASSIVGVPEQYF. This chain uses TRBV19 with TRBJ2-7; D remains unclear. Trimming shortened V by 1 base and J by 6 bases, and 10 bases separated the two germline ends. The CDR3 extends over 13 amino acids. The V gene's germline CDR1 is LNHDA and CDR2 SQIVND (reference sequence).

The chain uses TRBV5-1 and TRBJ2-7, with 7 bases identical to TRBD1. With V trimmed by 4 bases and J by 1 base, 5 bases remained unmatched. This CDR3 region has 14 residues. The germline CDR1 and CDR2 sequences are SGHRS and YFSETQ. DNA of the CDR3: TGCGCCAGCAGCCTCCGACAGGGTTCCTACGAGCAGTACTTC. This gives the protein CASSLRQGSYEQYF. Full variable domain (missing parts from reference TRBV5-1 and TRBJ2-7): KAGVTQTPRYLIKTRGQQVTLSCSPISGHRSVSWYQQTPGQGLQFLFEYFSETQRNKGNFPGRFSGRQFSNSRSEMNVSTLELGDSALYLCASSLRQGSYEQYFGPGTRLTVT.

The chain has TRBV30 and TRBJ1-2; D gene uncertain. This CDR3 spans 11 amino acids. V was shortened by 7 bases and J by 0 bases, with 6 bases between the two germline ends. Germline CDR1 reads GTSNPN; CDR2 reads SVGIG (reference sequence). The CDR3 sequence: CASSANYGYTF. The CDR3 DNA sequence: TGTGCCTCCTCAGCTAACTATGGCTACACCTTC.

The CDR3 DNA is TGTGCCAGCAGCTTAACAACAGGGATCGGAAACACCATATATTTT. Translation: CASSLTTGIGNTIYF. The V call is TRBV11-2, the J call TRBJ1-3; TRBD1 might be the D (6 bases). Trimming shortened V by 2 bases and J by 4 bases, and 12 bases separated the two germline ends. Germline values: CDR1 SGHAT, CDR2 FQNNGV. The CDR3 extends over 15 amino acids. Variable domain in full (rest from reference TRBV11-2 and TRBJ1-3): EAGVAQSPRYKIIEKRQSVAFWCNPISGHATLYWYQQILGQGPKLLIQFQNNGVVDDSQLPKDRFSAERLKGVDSTLKIQPAKLEDSAVYLCASSLTTGIGNTIYFGEGSWLTVV.

This chain uses TRBV5-1 with TRBJ2-2; D possibly corresponds to TRBD2 (6 bases). Germline values: CDR1 SGHRS, CDR2 YFSETQ. V was cut by 1 base and J by 1 base, with 8 bases left in between. CDR3 size: 15 residues. DNA for the CDR3: TGCGCCAGCAGCTTGAACGGGGGGAACACCGGGGAGCTGTTTTTT. Protein sequence: CASSLNGGNTGELFF. Filled out from reference TRBV5-1 and TRBJ2-2, the complete variable domain reads KAGVTQTPRYLIKTRGQQVTLSCSPISGHRSVSWYQQTPGQGLQFLFEYFSETQRNKGNFPGRFSGRQFSNSRSEMNVSTLELGDSALYLCASSLNGGNTGELFFGEGSRLTVL.

The chain recombines TRBV7-2 with TRBJ1-5; TRBD1 matches 7 bases. The CDR3 extends over 16 amino acids. Trimming removed 3 bases from V and 4 bases from J; junction bases left unmatched: 9. Germline V CDR1 and CDR2: SGHTA, FQGNSA. The CDR3: CASSLSTGTVNQPQHF. The CDR3 DNA follows: TGTGCCAGCAGCTTGTCTACCGGGACAGTTAATCAGCCCCAGCATTTT.

This clone has just a few counts. This chain joins TRBV6-5 and TRBJ1-5, with D perhaps matching TRBD1 (6 bases). Germline lookup yields CDR1 MNHEY and CDR2 SVGAGI. The CDR3 consists of 13 residues. V was shortened by 5 bases and J by 1 base, with 6 bases between the two germline ends. The CDR3 sequence: CASSQGSNQPQHF. The CDR3 region has the DNA TGTGCCAGCAGTCAGGGGAGCAATCAGCCCCAGCATTTT.

This clone was observed once. V gene TRBV5-4 combines with J gene TRBJ2-5, with D possibly being TRBD2 (6 bases). The ends were cut back, 2 bases at V and 5 bases at J, with 16 bases in the middle. This CDR3 is built from 15 residues. Germline V gives CDR1 SGHNT, CDR2 YYREEE (reference sequence). As DNA, the CDR3 is TGTGCCAGCAGCTTATTTGGGGGGTCTAGGGAGACCCAGTACTTC. The encoded protein is CASSLFGGSRETQYF.

This clone was seen just once. This chain joins TRBV25-1 and TRBJ2-1, with 7 bases matching TRBD2. CDR3 length: 14 residues. CDR1 and CDR2 from the germline V gene are MGHDK and SYGVNS. V trimming: 4 bases; J trimming: 5 bases; junction bases outside the gene matches: 5. The CDR3 reads CASSGLAVNNEQFF. CDR3 DNA sequence: TGTGCCAGCAGTGGCCTAGCGGTTAACAATGAGCAGTTCTTC.

V usage is TRBV6-5 and J usage is TRBJ1-4; 7 nucleotides match TRBD1. V dropped 5 bases and J dropped 5; count of bases not matched to a gene: 5. Germline assignment: CDR1 MNHEY and CDR2 SVGAGI. The CDR3 loop spans 14 amino acids. CDR3 region: CASSLRDSNEKLFF. The DNA of the CDR3 is TGTGCCAGCAGTCTCCGGGACAGCAATGAAAAACTGTTTTTT.

The count of this clone is one. The rearrangement uses TRBV5-1 and TRBJ2-7; 14 bases map to TRBD2. This CDR3 has 17 amino acids. With 3 bases clipped from V and 5 bases from J, the junction kept 10 bases outside the gene matches. In germline, CDR1 is SGHRS, CDR2 YFSETQ. CDR3 sequence reads: CASSSRLAGGHRDEQYF. The CDR3 DNA sequence: TGCGCCAGCAGCTCAAGACTAGCGGGAGGGCATCGGGACGAGCAGTACTTC.

The chain couples TRBV2 to TRBJ2-1; TRBD2 matches at 8 bases. The germline CDR1 and CDR2 sequences are SNHLY and FYNNEI. V was pared by 3 bases and J by 7 bases, with 8 bases of the junction left unmatched. CDR3 size: 15 residues. The CDR3 is CASSETGGSYNEQFF. The CDR3 bases are TGTGCCAGCAGTGAGACGGGGGGGTCGTATAATGAGCAGTTCTTC.

The genes are TRBV7-2 and TRBJ2-5; the match to TRBD2 covers 9 bases. The CDR3 runs 16 residues. The junction had 3 bases not matched to a gene; V was cut back by 0 bases and J by 1 base. Germline lookup yields CDR1 SGHTA and CDR2 FQGNSA. The CDR3 sequence is CASSLARGGGQETQYF. In DNA, the CDR3 is TGTGCCAGCAGCTTAGCCCGCGGGGGGGGCCAAGAGACCCAGTACTTC.

The rearrangement uses TRBV6-1 and TRBJ2-5, with D perhaps matching TRBD1 (6 bases). Germline-derived CDR1 and CDR2 are MNHNS and SASEGT. With 0 bases removed from V and 5 bases from J, the gap between germline ends came to 19 bases. There are 17 residues in the CDR3. The CDR3 coding sequence is TGTGCCAGCAGTGAAGCTACAGGGTTCCTCAAGAGGGAGACCCAGTACTTC. This codes for CASSEATGFLKRETQYF.

The genes are TRBV4-2 and TRBJ1-5, with D unresolved. This CDR3 has 14 amino acids. V lost 0 bases, J lost 5 bases, and 8 bases lay in between. Germline V gene lookup returns CDR1 LGHNA and CDR2 YNFKEQ. The CDR3 DNA reads as TGTGCCAGCAGCCAAGACCGGATCGATCAGCCCCAGCATTTT. Encoded protein: CASSQDRIDQPQHF.

Comments on this clone: The junction does not match germline at one end; this may be a read error. CDR3 bases: TGTGCCAGCAGTGAAATGAACAGCCTTCCTAACTATGGCTGCACCTTC. Its protein is CASSEMNSLPNYGCTF. The chain employs TRBV2 and TRBJ1-2; D is ambiguous. Per germline, CDR1 SNHLY and CDR2 FYNNEI. The CDR3 length is 16 residues.

On this clone itself: This sample includes further DNA sequences coding for the same CDR3. CDR3 amino acids: CASSLGRGRTDTQYF. DNA of the CDR3: TGTGCCAGCAGCCTGGGGCGGGGGAGGACAGATACGCAGTATTTT. The chain employs TRBV7-2 and TRBJ2-3; 7 bases are shared with TRBD2. V lost 5 bases, J lost 3 bases, and 8 bases stayed unmatched. Germline-derived CDR1 and CDR2 are SGHTA and FQGNSA. This CDR3 contains 15 residues. Filled out from reference TRBV7-2 and TRBJ2-3, the complete variable domain reads GAGVSQSPSNKVTEKGKDVELRCDPISGHTALYWYRQSLGQGLEFLIYFQGNSAPDKSGLPSDRFSAERTGGSVSTLTIQRTQQEDSAVYLCASSLGRGRTDTQYFGPGTRLTVL.

This clone has just a few counts. The chain carries TRBV19 and TRBJ2-7; 10 bases are a match to TRBD1. This CDR3 is built from 17 residues. J gave up 3 bases and V 0 bases, and 8 bases lay outside the gene matches. Germline lookup yields CDR1 LNHDA and CDR2 SQIVND (reference sequence). Written as DNA, the CDR3 is TGTGCCAGTAGTATAGACCCCCGGACAGGGGGGAGCTACGAGCAGTACTTC. Encoded protein: CASSIDPRTGGSYEQYF.

V is TRBV4-3 and J is TRBJ2-3; 8 bases map to TRBD1. The germline CDR1 and CDR2 sequences are LGHNA and YSLEER. With 1 base clipped from V and 3 bases from J, the junction kept 6 bases outside the gene matches. This CDR3 has 16 residues. The DNA for the CDR3 is TGCGCCAGCAGCCAAGGGTCAGGGGGCTTAACAGATACGCAGTATTTT. Translated, it gives CASSQGSGGLTDTQYF.

The chain recombines TRBV7-9 with TRBJ1-6; 9 bases agree with TRBD1. The germline V gene has CDR1 SEHNR and CDR2 FQNEAQ (reference sequence). V lost 5 bases to trimming and J lost 8 bases; unmatched junction nucleotides: 7. The CDR3 has 15 residues. In DNA form, the CDR3 reads TGTGCCAGCAGCCCACCGGGACAGGGCGATTCACCCCTCCACTTT. Translating gives CASSPPGQGDSPLHF. The full variable domain, completed using reference TRBV7-9 and TRBJ1-6, is DTGVSQNPRHKITKRGQNVTFRCDPISEHNRLYWYRQTLGQGPEFLTYFQNEAQLEKSRLLSDRFSAERPKGSFSTLEIQRTEQGDSAMYLCASSPPGQGDSPLHFGNGTRLTVT.

This chain links TRBV4-3 with TRBJ1-2; D is uncertain. Germline lookup yields CDR1 LGHNA and CDR2 YSLEER. V shed 0 bases and J shed 4 bases, with 15 bases lying between them. This CDR3 comprises 16 residues. The CDR3 region is CASSQDYGRNFYGYTF. In DNA, the CDR3 is TGCGCCAGCAGCCAAGACTACGGCAGGAACTTCTATGGCTACACCTTC.

The chain joins TRBV19 to TRBJ1-2, with 7 bases fitting TRBD1. Germline CDR1 is LNHDA and CDR2 is SQIVND (reference sequence). V trimming: 5 bases; J trimming: 7 bases; junction bases outside the gene matches: 4. The CDR3 covers 12 residues. CDR3 coding DNA: TGTGCCAGTAGTCCCCCAGGGGGTGGCTACACCTTC. Residues: CASSPPGGGYTF.